A single sample is the source of the 19 T cell receptor beta chains below, sequenced in a study of blood T cell repertoires in COVID-19. Profiled with immunoSEQ multiplex PCR; TCRdb holds only in-frame clones, not every one. The sample lists some 150,000 clones; 85% were seen once. Sequencing input: peripheral blood. These receptors were collected from a woman aged 35 to 49 with active or convalescent COVID-19.

This clone was detected a few times. Written as DNA, the CDR3 is TGTGCCCCCCCTGGCAGCGGGAGCAACGAGCAGTACTTC. Its protein product is CAPPGSGSNEQYF. The V call is TRBV7-9, the J call TRBJ2-7, with TRBD2 matching over 8 bases. The length of the CDR3 is 13 residues. Germline V gives CDR1 SEHNR, CDR2 FQNEAQ (reference sequence). V gave up 11 bases and J gave up 5 bases; unmatched junction bases: 11.

The chain links TRBV3-1 (or the pseudogene TRBV3-2) to TRBJ2-3; possible D gene TRBD2, 5 bases. Per germline, CDR1 LGHDT and CDR2 YNNKEL (reference sequence). The CDR3 length is 15 residues. Trimming removed 1 base from V and 2 bases from J, with 10 bases in between. CDR3 sequence (DNA): TGTGCCAGCAGCCAAGGATCCGGGGACACAGATACGCAGTATTTT. This codes for CASSQGSGDTDTQYF.

This clone occurred a few times. This CDR3 reads CASSLLPLGNYGYTF. Here the CDR3 DNA reads TGTGCCAGCAGTTTACTTCCCCTCGGGAACTATGGCTACACCTTC. This chain connects TRBV27 to TRBJ1-2; no definite D call. CDR3 length: 15 residues. V lost 2 bases and J 2 bases, leaving 12 bases between the germline ends. Germline V gene lookup returns CDR1 MNHEY and CDR2 SMNVEV (reference sequence).

In the case of this clone: One junction end disagrees with the germline gene, perhaps due to a read error. This chain joins TRBV7-7 and TRBJ2-5; 15 bases fit TRBD2. The CDR3 totals 15 residues. Germline-derived CDR1 and CDR2 are SSHAT and FNYEAQ (reference sequence). This chain's CDR3 is CASSSGLAGGETQYF. The DNA of the CDR3 is TGTGCTAGCAGCTCTGGACTAGCGGGGGGGGAGACCCAGTACTTC.

This chain connects TRBV2 to TRBJ2-7, with 9 nucleotides matching TRBD1. The CDR3 length is 15 residues. Germline V gene data show CDR1 as SNHLY and CDR2 as FYNNEI. With V trimmed by 6 bases and J by 2 bases, 8 bases remained unmatched. The CDR3 loop reads CASSHVGTGTYEQYF. CDR3 bases: TGTGCCAGCAGCCATGTTGGGACAGGGACCTACGAGCAGTACTTC.

The chain joins TRBV27 to TRBJ1-5; no definite D call. Germline V gene lookup returns CDR1 MNHEY and CDR2 SMNVEV (reference sequence). Trimming pared 6 bases from V and 10 bases from J, leaving 19 bases between. This CDR3 comprises 14 residues. CDR3 in amino acids: CASSDRAAIGPQHF. The CDR3 coding sequence is TGTGCCAGCAGCGACCGAGCAGCGATCGGACCCCAGCATTTT.

The chain uses TRBV28 and TRBJ1-4; D is uncertain. The CDR3 is made up of 11 amino acids. The V gene's germline CDR1 is MDHEN and CDR2 SYDVKM. The V end was cut by 8 bases, the J end by 8 bases, with 9 bases between. The CDR3 sequence is CASAVREKLFF. The CDR3, as DNA: TGTGCCAGCGCGGTAAGAGAAAAACTGTTTTTT. Supplemented by reference TRBV28 and TRBJ1-4, the full variable domain reads DVKVTQSSRYLVKRTGEKVFLECVQDMDHENMFWYRQDPGLGLRLIYFSYDVKMKEKGDIPEGYSVSREKKERFSLILESASTNQTSMYLCASAVREKLFFGSGTQLSVL.

The chain combines TRBV10-2 with TRBJ2-1; 8 bases are a match to TRBD2. This CDR3 is built from 14 residues. J was trimmed by 6 bases and V by 3 bases; bases with no gene match: 4. Germline values: CDR1 WSHSY, CDR2 SAAADI. The DNA for the CDR3 is TGCGCCAGCAGTGATGTAGCGGGGAGCAATGAGCAGTTCTTC. Translation: CASSDVAGSNEQFF.

The V gene is TRBV5-1, the J gene TRBJ2-3; 8 bases match TRBD2. Germline V CDR1 and CDR2: SGHRS, YFSETQ. V dropped 0 bases and J dropped 0; count of bases not matched to a gene: 12. The CDR3 has 19 residues. CDR3 coding DNA: TGCGCCAGCAGCTTGGCCGGGTCAGTAGCGGGATTCAGCACAGATACGCAGTATTTT. It encodes CASSLAGSVAGFSTDTQYF. Full variable domain (outside the CDR3, taken from reference TRBV5-1 and TRBJ2-3): KAGVTQTPRYLIKTRGQQVTLSCSPISGHRSVSWYQQTPGQGLQFLFEYFSETQRNKGNFPGRFSGRQFSNSRSEMNVSTLELGDSALYLCASSLAGSVAGFSTDTQYFGPGTRLTVL.

This clone came up once. The rearrangement links TRBV2 to TRBJ1-1; 8 bases are shared with TRBD1. The junction had 6 bases not matched to a gene; V was cut back by 6 bases and J by 0 bases. In germline, CDR1 is SNHLY, CDR2 FYNNEI. The CDR3 runs to 15 residues. The CDR3 is CASSKQGAVNTEAFF. CDR3 in DNA: TGTGCCAGCAGCAAGCAGGGGGCCGTGAACACTGAAGCTTTCTTT. Combining the CDR3 with reference TRBV2 and TRBJ1-1 gives the whole variable domain EPEVTQTPSHQVTQMGQEVILRCVPISNHLYFYWYRQILGQKVEFLVSFYNNEISEKSEIFDDQFSVERPDGSNFTLKIRSTKLEDSAMYFCASSKQGAVNTEAFFGQGTRLTVV.

The table lists this clone with a few counts. V is TRBV18 and J is TRBJ1-2, with TRBD1 identical over 9 bases. V was pared by 3 bases and J by 9 bases, with 8 bases of the junction left unmatched. The CDR3 extends over 14 amino acids. Per the germline V gene, CDR1 is KGHSH and CDR2 is LQKENI. CDR3: CASSPQDRGVSYTF. DNA of the CDR3: TGTGCCAGCTCACCTCAGGACAGGGGAGTGAGCTACACCTTC.

This clone appeared a single time. The chain employs TRBV18 and TRBJ1-2; 8 bases map to TRBD1. Germline assignment: CDR1 KGHSH and CDR2 LQKENI. The CDR3 is 16 amino acids. Trimming cost V 3 bases and J 3 bases; bases outside gene matches: 9. The CDR3 sequence: CASSPLDRGLDYGYTF. The DNA of the CDR3 is TGTGCCAGCTCACCGCTCGACAGGGGTTTGGACTATGGCTACACCTTC.

CDR3 bases: TGTGCCAGCAGCCCGAGGGACATATACAATGAGCAGTTCTTC. It is translated as CASSPRDIYNEQFF. V and J are TRBV7-2 and TRBJ2-1; the D gene is possibly TRBD1 (6 bases). V lost 5 bases and J 4 bases, leaving 12 bases between the germline ends. Germline assignment: CDR1 SGHTA and CDR2 FQGNSA. This CDR3 contains 14 residues.

This clone has a single count. The rearrangement uses TRBV29-1 and TRBJ1-1; weak D call: TRBD1 (5 bases). The V and J ends lost 5 bases and 0 bases respectively, with 10 bases between them. The CDR3 has 13 amino acids. Germline V lookup: CDR1 SQVTM, CDR2 ANQGSEA. CDR3 coding DNA: TGCAGCGTTTGGGGCTTCATGAACACTGAAGCTTTCTTT. Translated: CSVWGFMNTEAFF.

The gene calls are TRBV28 and TRBJ2-5, with 7 bases lining up with TRBD1. The V and J ends lost 6 bases and 2 bases, in that order; junction bases with no gene match: 9. CDR3 length: 15 amino acids. Germline V gene sequence: CDR1 MDHEN, CDR2 SYDVKM. The CDR3 spells CASRANPGGQETQYF. In DNA form, the CDR3 reads TGTGCCAGCAGAGCCAACCCAGGGGGTCAAGAGACCCAGTACTTC. The full variable domain, rest sourced from reference TRBV28 and TRBJ2-5, is DVKVTQSSRYLVKRTGEKVFLECVQDMDHENMFWYRQDPGLGLRLIYFSYDVKMKEKGDIPEGYSVSREKKERFSLILESASTNQTSMYLCASRANPGGQETQYFGPGTRLLVL.

The chain uses TRBV6-6 and TRBJ1-2; no firm D call. The CDR3 spans 15 residues. V lost 1 base, J lost 4 bases, and 13 bases lay in between. The germline V gene encodes CDR1 MNHNY and CDR2 SVGAGI (reference sequence). CDR3 sequence (DNA): TGTGCCAGCAGTTACTTGGCCGACTCACCCTATGGCTACACCTTC. Its translation is CASSYLADSPYGYTF.

The table lists this clone with a few counts. The chain employs TRBV19 and TRBJ1-2; D is undetermined. Looked up from germline, CDR1 is LNHDA and CDR2 is SQIVND (reference sequence). Trimming removed 2 bases from V and 4 bases from J, with 17 bases in between. The CDR3 has 16 residues. As DNA, the CDR3 is TGTGCCAGTAGTATAAAAGCGGGCGTCCCTACCTATGGCTACACCTTC. Encoded protein: CASSIKAGVPTYGYTF.

The gene calls are TRBV7-9 and TRBJ1-1, with TRBD1 as a possible D gene (6 bases). The germline V gene encodes CDR1 SEHNR and CDR2 FQNEAQ (reference sequence). Trimming pared 5 bases from V and 4 bases from J, leaving 11 bases between. The length of the CDR3 is 13 residues. CDR3 nucleotide sequence: TGTGCCAGCAGCCGGGGCAGGGGCACTGAAGCTTTCTTT. Translating gives CASSRGRGTEAFF. Full variable domain (remainder filled in from reference TRBV7-9 and TRBJ1-1): DTGVSQNPRHKITKRGQNVTFRCDPISEHNRLYWYRQTLGQGPEFLTYFQNEAQLEKSRLLSDRFSAERPKGSFSTLEIQRTEQGDSAMYLCASSRGRGTEAFFGQGTRLTVV.

This chain uses TRBV5-8 with TRBJ2-4; 7 nucleotides agree with TRBD1. CDR1 is SGHTS and CDR2 is YDEGEE in the germline V gene. J lost 9 bases, V lost 3 bases, and 9 bases had no gene match. CDR3 length: 14 residues. In DNA form, the CDR3 reads TGTGCCAGCAGCTCCTACAGGGGCTCGGCCATTCAGTACTTC. Translated: CASSSYRGSAIQYF.